Below, 3 T cell receptor beta chains from the same sample are listed, as sequenced in a study of response to subunit inactivated influenza vaccine. MiXCR, run by TCRdb on the RT-PCR reads, gives a single entry per CDR3 protein. There are about 500,000 distinct CDR3 sequences in the sample; approximately 7.2% occur only once, and over 10% lies in the top ten. Sequencing used PBMCs from blood, obtained roughly 24 months after vaccination. Receptor source: a man aged 45-69 years who received an inactivated influenza vaccine.

This clonotype was seen a handful of times. The chain has TRBV2 and TRBJ1-5; D not certain. CDR3 size: 14 residues. Germline assignment: CDR1 SNHLY and CDR2 FYNNEI. Deletions cut 1 base from V and 5 bases from J, with 9 bases between. The CDR3 here is CASSEDPQYQPQHF. DNA of the CDR3: TGTGCCAGCAGTGAAGACCCTCAGTATCAGCCCCAGCATTTT.

This clonotype was seen more than once but under ten times. The chain couples TRBV2 to TRBJ2-1; TRBD2 matches at 12 bases. Germline V gene lookup returns CDR1 SNHLY and CDR2 FYNNEI. The CDR3 is 15 amino acids. Germline trimming cut 2 bases from V and 10 bases from J; bases unmatched to any gene: 6. Here the CDR3 reads CASSETGLAGKEQFF. CDR3 in DNA: TGTGCCAGCAGTGAAACAGGACTAGCGGGAAAAGAGCAGTTCTTC.

DNA for the CDR3: TGCAGCGTTGAAGATCCACGCGACACCCACTCCTACGAGCAGTACTTC. This translates into CSVEDPRDTHSYEQYF. The J gene is TRBJ2-7, the V gene TRBV29-1; no clear D. Between the trimmed V and J ends, which lost 0 bases and 0 bases, there was a span of 15 bases. Per the germline V gene, CDR1 is SQVTM and CDR2 is ANQGSEA. The CDR3 runs 16 residues.